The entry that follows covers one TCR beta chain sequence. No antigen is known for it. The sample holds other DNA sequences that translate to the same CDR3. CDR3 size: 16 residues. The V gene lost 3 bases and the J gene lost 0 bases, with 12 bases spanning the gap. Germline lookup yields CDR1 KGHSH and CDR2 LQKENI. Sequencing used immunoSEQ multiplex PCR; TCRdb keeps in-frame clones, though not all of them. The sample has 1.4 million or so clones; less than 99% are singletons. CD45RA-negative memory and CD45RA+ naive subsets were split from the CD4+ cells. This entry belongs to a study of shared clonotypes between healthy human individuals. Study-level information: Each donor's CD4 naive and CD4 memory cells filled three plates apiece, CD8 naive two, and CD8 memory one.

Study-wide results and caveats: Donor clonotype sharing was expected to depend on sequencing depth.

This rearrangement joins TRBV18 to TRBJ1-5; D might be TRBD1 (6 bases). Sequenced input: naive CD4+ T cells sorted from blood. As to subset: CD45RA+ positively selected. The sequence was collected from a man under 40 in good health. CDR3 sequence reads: CASSPGTPYSNQPQHF. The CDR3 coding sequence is TGTGCCAGCTCACCCGGGACACCTTATAGCAATCAGCCCCAGCATTTT.